The following is a TCR beta chain sequence with its context. Its antigen is currently not known. No clone much larger than this one lies a single base away; base qualities are absent. This record comes from a study of T cells in Graves' hyperthyroidism and ophthalmopathy (dated by TCRdb to about 2019). A note on the overall study: Peripheral blood was collected at initial diagnosis, before any treatment. Prospective prediction of ophthalmopathy was tested in an independent validation cohort of 18 to 20 hyperthyroidism patients and around 16 patients who later progressed to ophthalmopathy. TCR V-J signatures able to tell the groups apart were searched for in a discovery cohort of 90 to 100 patients, of whom 43 had Graves' ophthalmopathy and around 56 had stable Graves' hyperthyroidism. Thyroid tissue and blood T-cell repertoires from more than 5 Graves' hyperthyroidism patients were also compared in the study. After blood sampling, hyperthyroidism patients were treated with methimazole at a starting dose of 30 mg daily, and ophthalmopathy patients were treated with high-dose intravenous methylprednisolone. According to the paper, TCR Vbeta CDR3 sequencing was carried out on 135 peripheral blood samples, which came from some 41 ophthalmopathy, around 74 hyperthyroidism and approximately 17 progressor patients. The roughly 94 discovery patients were randomly divided into training and test sets at a 7:3 ratio. Study-wide findings and limitations: Sample size was not statistically predetermined, and blinding of investigators to group allocation was not performed. A model built on a 13 V-J signature distinguished ophthalmopathy from stable hyperthyroidism, reaching roughly 88% sensitivity and around 82% specificity in cross-validation and 80%/75% in testing. Most expanded thyroid clonotypes (frequency above 0.001) were also found in blood, which suggests that blood repertoires may mirror thyroid immune responses. During validation, the model predicted progression to ophthalmopathy a median of around 6 months ahead of onset, with roughly 65% sensitivity and more than 72% specificity.

The TCR beta CDR3 regions were amplified from the RNA transcripts. The TCR CDR3 was subjected to a first round of RT-PCR using the HTBI primer set and the Qiagen OneStep RT-PCR kit. Libraries were constructed in a second round of multiplex PCR, after which size selection and purification were performed. Libraries were sequenced paired-end with 100 bp reads on an Illumina HiSeq2000. The paper's processing steps were these. SOAPnuke was used to process the raw data, throwing out any read that contained adapters or uncalled bases, had a mean Phred below 15, or lacked an exact constant-primer or identifier match. COPE v1.2.5 was used to merge the high-quality paired reads, and each unique nucleotide sequence was defined as a clonotype. Clonotypes were aligned to IMGT TRBV, TRBD and TRBJ reference segments using MiTCR v1.1. The analysis included only V-J combinations with a frequency above 0.0001, which together covered around 99% of the repertoires. A TCS score was defined as the ratio between F50 (clonal expansion) and ExV (chaos), using BLOSUM62-based TCRdist between CDR3 peptides within each V-J. Welch's t-statistics and random forest reduced roughly 500 V-J features to 13, which were used in a naive Bayes classifier (R e1071). Thyroid-blood repertoire similarity was quantified with the Morisita-Horn index. TCRdb reprocessing: public reads trimmed at Q25 with fastp, clones called with MiXCR, in-frame beta chains kept. Here each entry gathers all rows of one CDR3 protein and keeps the most common genes and DNA. V and J calls and clone size were set by TCRdb, not the authors. The sample yields hundreds of thousands of distinct CDR3 sequences; 14% to 15% were counted once. Around 4.5% of the sample comes from the top ten.

Ophthalmopathy patients had moderately to severely active disease, Clinical Activity Score of at least 3, NOSPECS grade of at least 4, and duration under 3 months. Any patient with an uncontrolled infection, another autoimmune disease, pregnancy or lactation was excluded. Clinical symptoms, serum thyroxine and TRAb, thyroid ultrasound, and orbital computed tomography formed the basis for the diagnoses. PBMCs were isolated from roughly 10 ml of fresh peripheral blood by Ficoll-Paque density gradient centrifugation. Total RNA was extracted using Trizol reagent, and RNA quality was assessed on an Agilent 2100 Bioanalyzer. Relative to germline, V is 1 base shorter and J is 5 bases shorter, with 8 bases between their ends. Via the germline V gene (reference sequence), CDR1 is LNHNV and CDR2 YYDKDF. The CDR3 covers 13 residues, taking in both the cysteine and the phenylalanine. The CDR3 DNA has 39 bases and is translated from base 1.

The sample comprised blood. The TCR originated in a middle-aged woman with Graves' ophthalmopathy. The rearrangement combines TRBV15 with TRBJ2-5, with an unclear D gene assignment. The CDR3 is CATSRGNLETQYF. The nucleotide sequence reads as follows: TGTGCCACCAGCAGAGGAAACCTGGAGACCCAGTACTTC.